The rows below give T cell receptor beta chains drawn from one sample of a study of cytomegalovirus exposure and HLA in healthy donors. The table came from immunoSEQ multiplex PCR; TCRdb's copy has only in-frame clones and leaves some out. The data contain roughly 120,000 clones, 88% of them singletons. Sequences were obtained from PBMCs. The origin of the receptors is a young woman in good health and CMV-seropositive. Both conserved end residues are trimmed from each CDR3.

V,CDR3
TRBV5-6,ASSLRLAGVYNEQF
TRBV4-3,ASSQDILGGEEYYGYT
TRBV27,ASSRKTAQNGYT
TRBV6-6,ASRPDRSNQPQH
TRBV10-3,ASNSPGRGGYT
TRBV5-1,ASSTTAREGPDTQY
TRBV5-1,ASNKDQGVGGYT
TRBV7-9,ASSSGLEETQY
TRBV29-1,SVLGQSFSGNTIY
TRBV15,ATSSRTTSREQY
TRBV10-1,ASSAGHTIY
TRBV9,ASSVEGDSNTEAF
TRBV7-2,ASSLERDSFIYEQY
TRBV27,ASSPTGAGNGYT
TRBV6-6,ASSPSGGRQETQY
TRBV19,ASSISGSNQPQH
TRBV7-8,ASSLGGIYNEQF
TRBV15,ATSREDERYQPQH
TRBV19,ASSIAGTKNIQY
TRBV30,AWRIRMTGGFFHEQY
TRBV5-1,ASSSTGGHTEAF
TRBV2,ASSGQTSGTSYNEQF
TRBV27,ASSSDRGLYEQY
TRBV19,ASSILRDRVL
TRBV4-1,ASSQDNYYEQY
TRBV11-3,ASNDPGTVLGCGEKLF
TRBV25-1,ASSETPSGPSTDTQY
TRBV5-4,ASSRLGIGPAEQY